These 28 T cell receptor beta chains originate from one sample sequenced in a study of T cell responses to AZD1222 COVID-19 vaccine. The protocol was immunoSEQ multiplex PCR, while the TCRdb copy is restricted to in-frame clones and leaves out a portion. The sample includes more than 95,000 clones, more than 70% seen only once; the top ten take roughly 1.4%. Material: peripheral blood, obtained on day 0 of AZD1222 vaccination. The source is an adult in good health.

The chain joins TRBV9 to TRBJ2-5; no clear D. Trimming stripped 0 bases from V and 5 bases from J, with 14 bases between. CDR1 is SGDLS, CDR2 YYNGEE, per germline. The CDR3 has 15 amino acids. The CDR3 region is CASSVESGHTETQYF. The CDR3 coding sequence is TGTGCCAGCAGCGTAGAGTCCGGTCATACCGAGACCCAGTACTTC.

This chain joins TRBV29-1 and TRBJ2-3; 8 bases match TRBD2. The CDR3 has 13 residues. The germline V gene encodes CDR1 SQVTM and CDR2 ANQGSEA. Trimming at V came to 5 bases and at J to 3 bases, leaving 4 bases not matched to a gene. CDR3: CSVSGSGTDTQYF. CDR3 DNA sequence: TGCAGCGTTAGCGGGAGTGGGACAGATACGCAGTATTTT.

The rearrangement joins TRBV7-2 to TRBJ1-6; D remains ambiguous. The CDR3 spans 11 residues. With 2 bases removed from V and 10 bases from J, the gap between germline ends came to 3 bases. CDR1 is SGHTA and CDR2 is FQGNSA in the germline V gene. The CDR3 loop reads CASSLSSPLHF. CDR3 bases: TGTGCCAGCAGCTTAAGCTCACCCCTCCACTTT.

The chain couples TRBV2 to TRBJ2-1; 11 bases agree with TRBD2. The CDR3 runs 15 residues. The germline CDR1 and CDR2 sequences are SNHLY and FYNNEI. Germline trimming cut 2 bases from V and 9 bases from J; bases unmatched to any gene: 6. CDR3 coding DNA: TGTGCCAGCAGTGAAACTAGCGGGAGATTGGTTGAGCAGTTCTTC. Its translation: CASSETSGRLVEQFF.

The CDR3 spells CATSKAPGTGSYNEQFF. In nucleotides, the CDR3 is TGTGCCACCAGCAAGGCGCCCGGGACGGGAAGCTACAATGAGCAGTTCTTC. The genes are TRBV15 and TRBJ2-1; D possibly uses TRBD1 or TRBD2 (5 bases each). The V end was cut by 4 bases, the J end by 3 bases, with 19 bases between. The CDR3 covers 17 residues. Germline V CDR1 and CDR2: LNHNV, YYDKDF (reference sequence).

The chain uses TRBV6-5 and TRBJ2-7; 7 positions match TRBD1. This CDR3 is 14 amino acids long. The junction had 4 bases not matched to a gene; V was cut back by 0 bases and J by 5 bases. The V gene's germline CDR1 is MNHEY and CDR2 SVGAGI. CDR3: CASSYSTGAHEQYF. The CDR3 nucleotides read TGTGCCAGCAGTTACTCTACAGGGGCCCACGAGCAGTACTTC.

The count of this clone is one. The V call is TRBV4-1, the J call TRBJ1-1; 9 bases align to TRBD1. Looked up from germline, CDR1 is MGHRA and CDR2 is YSYEKL. The V gene end was trimmed by 6 bases and the J gene end by 0 bases; junction bases not matched to a gene: 8. This CDR3 comprises 16 residues. In nucleotides, the CDR3 is TGCGCCAGCAGACAGACAGGGGGGGGCATGAACACTGAAGCTTTCTTT. Translating gives CASRQTGGGMNTEAFF.

The gene calls are TRBV5-1 and TRBJ1-1; 8 nucleotides align to TRBD1. The CDR3 is made up of 14 amino acids. Unmatched junction bases numbered 2, after V lost 4 bases and J lost 0 bases. CDR1 is SGHRS and CDR2 is YFSETQ in the germline V gene. The CDR3 is CASSQGQVNTEAFF. Written as DNA, the CDR3 is TGCGCCAGCAGCCAGGGACAGGTGAACACTGAAGCTTTCTTT.

The V gene is TRBV28, the J gene TRBJ2-1; D ambiguous. Between the trimmed V and J ends, which lost 5 bases and 10 bases, there was a span of 15 bases. CDR3 size: 13 residues. Per the germline V gene, CDR1 is MDHEN and CDR2 is SYDVKM. The CDR3 DNA reads TGTGCCAGCAGTCCCACCCTCCTTGGGGAGCAGTTCTTC. Amino acid sequence: CASSPTLLGEQFF.

The chain uses TRBV14 and TRBJ1-1, with TRBD1 matching 10 bases. CDR3 size: 14 residues. V trimming: 5 bases; J trimming: 5 bases; junction bases outside the gene matches: 5. Germline V gives CDR1 SGHDN, CDR2 FVKESK. The CDR3 region has the DNA TGTGCCAGCAGCTTAGGGACAGGGGTTACTGAAGCTTTCTTT. Residues: CASSLGTGVTEAFF. Full variable domain (missing parts from reference TRBV14 and TRBJ1-1): EAGVTQFPSHSVIEKGQTVTLRCDPISGHDNLYWYRRVMGKEIKFLLHFVKESKQDESGMPNNRFLAERTGGTYSTLKVQPAELEDSGVYFCASSLGTGVTEAFFGQGTRLTVV.

This clone has only a few counts. The chain combines TRBV6-2 or TRBV6-3 with TRBJ1-3; D uncertain. The ends were cut back, 2 bases at V and 0 bases at J, with 8 bases in the middle. The CDR3 has 15 amino acids. CDR1 and CDR2 from the germline V gene are MNHEY and SVGEGT. This CDR3 reads CASSYSESSGNTIYF. CDR3 nucleotides: TGTGCCAGCAGTTACAGCGAGAGCTCTGGAAACACCATATATTTT.

J is TRBJ1-2 and V is TRBV11-1; 9 positions agree with TRBD1. Looked up from germline, CDR1 is SGHAT and CDR2 is FQDESV (reference sequence). Losses at the gene ends were 5 bases for V and 4 bases for J; bases not matched to a gene: 2. The CDR3 is 13 amino acids. The CDR3 sequence: CASSDRGGYGYTF. The CDR3 DNA follows: TGTGCCAGCAGCGACAGGGGGGGCTATGGCTACACCTTC.

The J gene is TRBJ2-7, the V gene TRBV19, with TRBD2 as a possible D gene (6 bases). CDR1 LNHDA and CDR2 SQIVND come from the germline V gene (reference sequence). The V end lost 3 bases, the J end lost 4 bases, and 13 bases lay between the germline ends. This CDR3 is built from 14 residues. This chain's CDR3 is CASSMAGGIYEQYF. The CDR3, as DNA: TGTGCCAGTAGTATGGCAGGCGGGATATACGAGCAGTACTTC.

This rearrangement joins TRBV30 to TRBJ2-1; possible D gene TRBD2, 5 bases. Trimming removed 4 bases from V and 10 bases from J, with 11 bases in between. The CDR3 length is 11 residues. Germline lookup yields CDR1 GTSNPN and CDR2 SVGIG (reference sequence). CDR3 sequence: CAWTMGGEQFF. The DNA of the CDR3 is TGTGCCTGGACCATGGGCGGGGAGCAGTTCTTC. The complete variable domain, with remaining parts taken from reference TRBV30 and TRBJ2-1, reads SQTIHQWPATLVQPVGSPLSLECTVEGTSNPNLYWYRQAAGRGLQLLFYSVGIGQISSEVPQNLSASRPQDRQFILSSKKLLLSDSGFYLCAWTMGGEQFFGPGTRLTVL.

This chain uses TRBV7-2 with TRBJ2-1; the D is unclear. The V end lost 1 base, the J end lost 8 bases, and 12 bases lay between the germline ends. There are 14 residues in the CDR3. Germline V gives CDR1 SGHTA, CDR2 FQGNSA. CDR3 nucleotides: TGTGCCAGCAGCTTAGAAAGTGGATTCGATGAGCAGTTCTTC. Protein product: CASSLESGFDEQFF.

This chain joins TRBV7-9 and TRBJ1-1; 8 bases agree with TRBD1. The J segment lost 6 bases and the V segment lost 0 bases, leaving 15 bases of the junction unmatched. The CDR3 extends over 18 amino acids. Looked up from germline, CDR1 is SEHNR and CDR2 is FQNEAQ (reference sequence). CDR3 sequence (DNA): TGTGCCAGCAGCTTAGCGGAAGGCAGGGGGCTGCTTGACTCTGAAGCTTTCTTT. Protein sequence: CASSLAEGRGLLDSEAFF.

The CDR3 DNA reads TGCGCCAGCAGCCAAGATAGCCGGGGGCGGGGCACCGGGGAGCTGTTTTTT. Its translation: CASSQDSRGRGTGELFF. This chain links TRBV4-3 with TRBJ2-2, with D perhaps given as TRBD1 or TRBD2 (6 bases each). The germline V and J ends were trimmed by 0 bases and 4 bases, with 15 bases remaining between them. Germline assignment: CDR1 LGHNA and CDR2 YSLEER. The CDR3 runs 17 residues.

The chain has TRBV30 and TRBJ1-1; D not resolved. Per germline, CDR1 GTSNPN and CDR2 SVGIG (reference sequence). V dropped 4 bases and J dropped 1 base, with 4 bases sitting between them. The CDR3 contains 11 residues. The CDR3 DNA reads as TGTGCCTGGAACGCGAACACTGAAGCTTTCTTT. This gives the protein CAWNANTEAFF.

The chain employs TRBV18 and TRBJ1-2; D is possibly TRBD1 (5 bases). The ends were cut back, 2 bases at V and 1 base at J, with 8 bases in the middle. The CDR3 has 14 amino acids. Germline V lookup: CDR1 KGHSH, CDR2 LQKENI. The CDR3 DNA reads TGTGCCAGCTCACCATCAGGGAATAACTATGGCTACACCTTC. Translating it yields CASSPSGNNYGYTF.

This chain uses TRBV28 with TRBJ1-5; D might be TRBD1 (5 bases). The CDR3 is 16 amino acids. The V gene's germline CDR1 is MDHEN and CDR2 SYDVKM. Deletions cut 3 bases from V and 2 bases from J, with 14 bases between. This CDR3 reads CASSFLQGRGNQPQHF. The DNA for the CDR3 is TGTGCCAGCAGTTTCCTTCAGGGTCGAGGCAATCAGCCCCAGCATTTT. The complete variable domain, with remaining parts taken from reference TRBV28 and TRBJ1-5, reads DVKVTQSSRYLVKRTGEKVFLECVQDMDHENMFWYRQDPGLGLRLIYFSYDVKMKEKGDIPEGYSVSREKKERFSLILESASTNQTSMYLCASSFLQGRGNQPQHFGDGTRLSIL.

The chain carries TRBV19 and TRBJ1-6; 9 bases match TRBD1. The V and J ends lost 6 bases and 0 bases, in that order; junction bases with no gene match: 15. The CDR3 loop spans 20 amino acids. Looked up from germline, CDR1 is LNHDA and CDR2 is SQIVND (reference sequence). This CDR3 is CASRLGGTGSSSSYNSPLHF. CDR3 coding DNA: TGTGCCAGTAGGCTCGGGGGGACAGGGTCCTCGAGCTCCTATAATTCACCCCTCCACTTT.

The rearrangement joins TRBV27 to TRBJ2-1, with D tentatively TRBD1 (6 bases). The length of the CDR3 is 15 residues. Trimming shortened V by 3 bases and J by 8 bases, and 17 bases separated the two germline ends. Germline CDR1 reads MNHEY; CDR2 reads SMNVEV (reference sequence). CDR3 sequence reads: CASSLRLGAGDEQFF. DNA of the CDR3: TGTGCCAGCAGTTTGCGATTGGGGGCCGGCGATGAGCAGTTCTTC.

J is TRBJ1-1 and V is TRBV5-1, with D possibly TRBD1 on 5 matching bases. Germline V lookup: CDR1 SGHRS, CDR2 YFSETQ. Trimming removed 5 bases at V and 0 bases at J, with 20 bases between. The CDR3 is made up of 17 amino acids. The CDR3 sequence: CASSWGLLGGLNTEAFF. CDR3 nucleotides: TGCGCCAGCAGTTGGGGTCTGCTTGGGGGTTTGAACACTGAAGCTTTCTTT.

The V call is TRBV5-1, the J call TRBJ1-2; perhaps TRBD1 as D (5 bases). V lost 5 bases, J lost 4 bases, and 21 bases lay in between. Germline values: CDR1 SGHRS, CDR2 YFSETQ. The CDR3 contains 16 residues. In DNA, the CDR3 is TGCGCCAGCAGGGACACCGACACGGGCAGGGTCTATGGCTACACCTTC. Its translation is CASRDTDTGRVYGYTF.

V usage is TRBV24-1 and J usage is TRBJ2-4, with D perhaps TRBD2 (5 bases). The CDR3 covers 14 residues. Germline V gives CDR1 KGHDR, CDR2 SFDVKD. Trimming shortened V by 3 bases and J by 6 bases, and 11 bases separated the two germline ends. CDR3 region: CATSDTRRGNIQYF. In DNA form, the CDR3 reads TGTGCCACCAGTGATACCCGACGGGGAAACATTCAGTACTTC.

The CDR3 here is CASSYRQGNTEAFF. The CDR3 DNA reads TGTGCCAGCAGCTACCGACAGGGGAACACTGAAGCTTTCTTT. The chain couples TRBV5-4 to TRBJ1-1; 7 bases agree with TRBD1. The CDR3 has 14 amino acids. CDR1 and CDR2 from the germline V gene are SGHNT and YYREEE (reference sequence). The trim removed 3 bases at V and 1 base at J, leaving 3 bases unmatched.

CDR3 coding DNA: TGTGCCACCAGCAGAGATTTTACGGCTTTTGGAGGCTACACCTTC. This sequence encodes CATSRDFTAFGGYTF. The chain is built from TRBV15 and TRBJ1-2; no definite D call. With 0 bases removed from V and 8 bases from J, the gap between germline ends came to 16 bases. CDR3 length: 15 amino acids. Germline V lookup: CDR1 LNHNV, CDR2 YYDKDF (reference sequence).

The V gene is TRBV5-6, the J gene TRBJ2-3, with D perhaps TRBD1 (6 bases). Germline CDR1 is SGHDT and CDR2 is YYEEEE. CDR3 size: 15 residues. Trimming cost V 0 bases and J 1 base, with 9 bases left between them. The CDR3 loop reads CASSLVAGGTDTQYF. CDR3 nucleotides: TGTGCCAGCAGCTTGGTAGCAGGGGGCACAGATACGCAGTATTTT.